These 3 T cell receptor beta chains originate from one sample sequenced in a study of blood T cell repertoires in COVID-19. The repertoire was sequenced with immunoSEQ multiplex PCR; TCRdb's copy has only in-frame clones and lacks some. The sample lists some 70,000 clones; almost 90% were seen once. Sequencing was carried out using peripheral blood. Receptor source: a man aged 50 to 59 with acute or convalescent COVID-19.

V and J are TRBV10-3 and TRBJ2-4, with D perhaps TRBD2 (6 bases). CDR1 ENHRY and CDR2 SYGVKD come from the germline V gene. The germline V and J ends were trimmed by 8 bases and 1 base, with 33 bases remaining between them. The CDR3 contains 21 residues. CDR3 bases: TGTGCCATCCCGCCCAGGGAGAGGGGTATGAAGCGGGTTTCGGCCAAAAACATTCAGTACTTC. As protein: CAIPPRERGMKRVSAKNIQYF.

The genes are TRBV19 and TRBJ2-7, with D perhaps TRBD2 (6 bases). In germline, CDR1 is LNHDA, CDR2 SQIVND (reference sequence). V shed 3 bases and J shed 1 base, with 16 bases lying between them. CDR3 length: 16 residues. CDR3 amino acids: CASSIKAGTPSYEQYF. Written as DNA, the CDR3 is TGTGCCAGTAGTATTAAGGCGGGGACTCCTTCCTACGAGCAGTACTTC. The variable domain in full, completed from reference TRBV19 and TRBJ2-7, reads DGGITQSPKYLFRKEGQNVTLSCEQNLNHDAMYWYRQDPGQGLRLIYYSQIVNDFQKGDIAEGYSVSREKKESFPLTVTSAQKNPTAFYLCASSIKAGTPSYEQYFGPGTRLTVT.

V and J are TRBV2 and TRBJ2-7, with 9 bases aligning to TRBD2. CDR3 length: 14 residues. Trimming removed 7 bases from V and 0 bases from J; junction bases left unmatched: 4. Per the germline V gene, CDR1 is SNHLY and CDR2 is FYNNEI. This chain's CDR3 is CASMRTSVSYEQYF. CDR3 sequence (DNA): TGTGCCAGCATGAGGACTAGCGTCTCCTACGAGCAGTACTTC.